A selection of T cell receptor beta chains follows, all from one sample in a study of naive and memory T cell subsets. TCRdb processed the UMI-ligation and nested PCR reads anew with MiXCR; each CDR3 protein has one entry. The repertoire consists of some 85,000 distinct CDR3 sequences, with around 13% occurring once and the leading ten covering roughly 0.84%. The material sequenced was central memory CD4+ T cells from blood. These receptors were collected from a human donor in good health. Both conserved end residues are part of each CDR3. The D gene is left open where the match is weak. Part of the rows lack a size; the others show once, few, many or a class for expanded clones.

abundance	v_gene	d_gene	j_gene	CDR3aa	CDR3nt
NA	TRBV20-1	NA	TRBJ2-2	CSARYSSRDAGELFF	TGCAGTGCTAGGTACTCCTCTCGGGATGCCGGGGAGCTGTTTTTT
NA	TRBV7-8	NA	TRBJ2-5	CASSLAYFGVLIETQYF	TGTGCCAGCAGCTTAGCGTATTTCGGGGTCTTGATAGAGACCCAGTACTTC
few	TRBV15	TRBD1	TRBJ1-2	CATSSRTTGDGYTF	TGTGCCACCAGCAGCCGCACGACAGGGGATGGCTACACCTTC
many	TRBV18	NA	TRBJ2-7	CASSPSISRDEQYF	TGTGCCAGCTCACCATCAATATCAAGGGACGAGCAGTACTTC
many	TRBV11-2	NA	TRBJ2-3	CASSTRGTGAADTQYF	TGTGCCAGCAGCACCCGCGGTACCGGAGCGGCAGATACGCAGTATTTT
few	TRBV20-1	TRBD2	TRBJ2-7	CSARDRITGTSGRGEQYF	TGCAGTGCTAGAGATCGAATTACCGGGACTAGCGGGAGGGGAGAGCAGTACTTC
NA	TRBV19	NA	TRBJ1-5	CASRHRENQPQHF	TGTGCCAGTAGGCACAGGGAGAATCAGCCCCAGCATTTT
few	TRBV5-1	NA	TRBJ1-1	CASSLERTHEAFF	TGCGCCAGCAGCTTGGAGCGGACGCATGAAGCTTTCTTT
NA	TRBV7-2	NA	TRBJ2-5	CASSEPGAKETQYF	TGTGCCAGCAGCGAACCGGGGGCTAAAGAGACCCAGTACTTC
many	TRBV12-3/TRBV12-4	NA	TRBJ2-1	CASRILSGSYNEQFF	TGTGCCAGCAGGATTCTCAGTGGTAGCTACAATGAGCAGTTCTTC
many	TRBV6-6	NA	TRBJ1-5	CASSSNDQPQHF	TGTGCCAGCAGTTCCAACGATCAGCCCCAGCATTTT
NA	TRBV20-1	TRBD2	TRBJ2-1	CSARPSSGYNEQFF	TGCAGTGCTAGGCCATCTAGCGGATACAATGAGCAGTTCTTC
NA	TRBV5-1	NA	TRBJ1-3	CASSQQATSSTIYF	TGCGCCAGCAGCCAGCAAGCGACATCGAGCACCATATATTTT
NA	TRBV28	NA	TRBJ2-5	CASSSGTQETQYF	TGTGCCAGCAGTTCCGGGACTCAAGAGACCCAGTACTTC
many	TRBV6-6	TRBD2	TRBJ2-1	CASRDGGSGSKNEQFF	TGTGCCAGCAGAGACGGGGGGAGCGGGAGTAAGAATGAGCAGTTCTTC
few	TRBV9	TRBD2	TRBJ2-1	CASSVRAGEGFGNEQFF	TGTGCCAGCAGCGTAAGGGCGGGAGAGGGTTTCGGGAATGAGCAGTTCTTC
NA	TRBV5-6	TRBD2	TRBJ2-1	CASSLTIASGRAHNEQFF	TGTGCCAGCAGCTTGACAATAGCTAGCGGGAGGGCACACAATGAGCAGTTCTTC
NA	TRBV2	NA	TRBJ2-3	CASSEGRFGRTDTQYF	TGTGCCAGCAGTGAAGGCAGATTCGGTCGCACAGATACGCAGTATTTT
NA	TRBV24-1	TRBD1	TRBJ2-1	CATMDRGGDEQFF	TGTGCCACCATGGACAGGGGTGGGGATGAGCAGTTCTTC
NA	TRBV7-9	NA	TRBJ2-3	CASSIRWGDTQYF	TGTGCCAGCAGCATCCGTTGGGGAGATACGCAGTATTTT
NA	TRBV29-1	TRBD1	TRBJ2-5	CSVQDPGQGEETQYF	TGCAGCGTTCAGGATCCGGGACAGGGGGAAGAGACCCAGTACTTC
few	TRBV28	TRBD2	TRBJ2-7	CASSLDGTSGSYEQYF	TGTGCCAGCAGTTTGGACGGGACTAGCGGCTCCTACGAGCAGTACTTC
few	TRBV20-1	NA	TRBJ2-7	CSAPGRGPFEQYF	TGCAGTGCCCCGGGTAGGGGACCCTTCGAGCAGTACTTC
NA	TRBV6-1	NA	TRBJ1-4	CASSVGQQKLFF	TGTGCCAGCAGTGTCGGACAGCAAAAACTGTTTTTT
NA	TRBV20-1	TRBD2	TRBJ2-5	CSARGSAGGYQETQYF	TGCAGTGCTAGGGGGTCAGCGGGAGGGTACCAAGAGACCCAGTACTTC
NA	TRBV28	NA	TRBJ1-2	CASSLGAANYGYTF	TGTGCCAGCAGTTTAGGTGCGGCTAACTATGGCTACACCTTC
few	TRBV20-1	NA	TRBJ2-3	CSARAGGTLSTDTQYF	TGCAGTGCTAGAGCTGGGGGAACACTTAGCACAGATACGCAGTATTTT
many	TRBV28	NA	TRBJ2-4	CASSFTGTLKNIQYF	TGTGCCAGCAGTTTTACAGGGACTCTCAAAAACATTCAGTACTTC
many	TRBV6-5	TRBD1	TRBJ1-1	CASSLDRGLGAFF	TGTGCCAGCAGTTTGGACAGGGGCCTTGGAGCTTTCTTT
NA	TRBV7-2	NA	TRBJ1-5	CASGLGGPQHF	TGTGCCAGCGGGCTCGGCGGGCCCCAGCATTTT
NA	TRBV7-2	TRBD2	TRBJ2-1	CASSSGRRTYNEQFF	TGTGCCAGCAGTAGCGGGAGGAGAACCTACAATGAGCAGTTCTTC
few	TRBV19	TRBD1	TRBJ1-1	CASSIHRDRGTEAFF	TGTGCCAGTAGTATCCACCGGGACAGAGGTACTGAAGCTTTCTTT
few	TRBV20-1	NA	TRBJ2-7	CSAGGLYEQYF	TGCAGTGCTGGGGGCCTCTACGAGCAGTACTTC
many	TRBV11-1	TRBD1	TRBJ2-3	CASSSGTGIGSTQYF	TGTGCCAGCAGTTCCGGGACAGGGATCGGGAGTACGCAGTATTTT
few	TRBV12-3/TRBV12-4	NA	TRBJ2-1	CASSLHSNEQFF	TGTGCCAGCAGTTTACATTCGAATGAGCAGTTCTTC
NA	TRBV2	NA	TRBJ2-7	CASSEQTGTMLAEQYF	TGTGCCAGCAGCGAACAGACCGGGACAATGCTTGCCGAGCAGTACTTC